The sample holds many counts of the clone carrying this T cell receptor (beta chain). Its target is unknown. The data stem from a study of T cells in Graves' hyperthyroidism and ophthalmopathy. Patients aged 18 to 65 had newly diagnosed hyperthyroidism that had lasted under 2 months. Trimming removed 1 base at V and 4 bases at J, with 7 bases between. This CDR3 has 13 amino acids. Germline V gene data show CDR1 as DFQATT and CDR2 as SNEGSKA (reference sequence). Amplification yielded TCR beta CDR3 regions, with RNA transcripts as the source. Initially, a first-round RT-PCR of the TCR CDR3 employed the HTBI primer set. Using its own MiXCR run on the multiplex PCR reads, TCRdb lists one record per CDR3 protein. Here the sample spans around 800,000 distinct CDR3 sequences, approximately 40% being singletons. Broader study findings: Among thyroid clonotypes expanded above 0.001, most also appeared in blood.

Sequencing was performed on blood. The chain joins TRBV20-1 to TRBJ1-4; D ambiguous. This receptor was taken from a man between 18 and 29 years old with Graves' hyperthyroidism. The CDR3 nucleotides are TGCAGTGCTAGAGTCTCAGATAATGAAAAACTGTTTTTT. It is translated as CSARVSDNEKLFF.